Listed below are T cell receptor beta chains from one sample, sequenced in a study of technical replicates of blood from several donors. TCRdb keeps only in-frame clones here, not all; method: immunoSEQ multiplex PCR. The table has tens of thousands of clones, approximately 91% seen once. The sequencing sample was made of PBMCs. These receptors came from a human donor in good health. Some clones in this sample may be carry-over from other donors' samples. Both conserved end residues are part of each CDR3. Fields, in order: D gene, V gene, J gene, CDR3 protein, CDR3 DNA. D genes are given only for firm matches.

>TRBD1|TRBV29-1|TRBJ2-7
CSVVQGASYEQYF
TGCAGCGTTGTGCAGGGGGCGAGTTACGAGCAGTACTTC
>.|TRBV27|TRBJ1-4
CASSSTHGGGGLEKLFF
TGTGCCAGCAGTTCAACCCACGGCGGGGGGGGATTAGAAAAACTGTTTTTT
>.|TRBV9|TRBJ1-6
CASSALGDSPLHF
TGTGCCAGCAGCGCTCTGGGCGATTCACCCCTCCACTTT
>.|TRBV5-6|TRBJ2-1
CASSLVQISYNEQFF
TGTGCCAGCAGCTTGGTCCAAATCTCCTACAATGAGCAGTTCTTC
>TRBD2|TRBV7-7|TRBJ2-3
CASSPLASGGTDTQYF
TGTGCCAGCAGCCCCCTTGCAAGCGGGGGGACAGATACGCAGTATTTT
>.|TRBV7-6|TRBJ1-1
CASSFTPGGGDTEAFF
TGTGCCAGCAGCTTCACCCCGGGAGGGGGGGACACTGAAGCTTTCTTT
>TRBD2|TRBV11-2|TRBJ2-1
CASSLTISPSGTPEQFF
TGTGCCAGCAGCCTTACTATAAGTCCTAGCGGGACCCCCGAGCAGTTCTTC
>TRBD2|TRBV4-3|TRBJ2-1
CASSPGLAGPEQFF
TGCGCCAGCAGCCCGGGACTAGCGGGACCTGAGCAGTTCTTC
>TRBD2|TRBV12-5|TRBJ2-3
CASGLPRLAGEGTDTQYF
TGTGCTAGTGGTTTGCCCCGTCTAGCGGGAGAGGGGACAGATACGCAGTATTTT
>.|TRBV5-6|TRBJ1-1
CASSPDSGLGGTEAFF
TGTGCCAGCAGCCCTGACAGTGGGCTGGGCGGCACTGAAGCTTTCTTT